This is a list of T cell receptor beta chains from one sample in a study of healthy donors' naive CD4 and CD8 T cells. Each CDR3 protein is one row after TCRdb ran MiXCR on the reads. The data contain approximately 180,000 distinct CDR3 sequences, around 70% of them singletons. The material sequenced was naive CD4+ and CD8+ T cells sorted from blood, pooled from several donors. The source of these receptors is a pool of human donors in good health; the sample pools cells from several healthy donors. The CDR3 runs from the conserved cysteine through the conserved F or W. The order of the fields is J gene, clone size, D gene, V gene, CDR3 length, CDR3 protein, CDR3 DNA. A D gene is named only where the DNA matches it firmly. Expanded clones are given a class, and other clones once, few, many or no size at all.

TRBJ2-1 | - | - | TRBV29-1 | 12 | CSGETGYNEQFF | TGCAGCGGAGAAACAGGGTACAATGAGCAGTTCTTC
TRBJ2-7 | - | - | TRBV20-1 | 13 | CSARLPGAYEQYF | TGCAGTGCTAGGTTACCGGGGGCATACGAGCAGTACTTC
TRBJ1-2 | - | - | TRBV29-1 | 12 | CSVPTANYGYTF | TGCAGCGTCCCGACAGCAAACTATGGCTACACCTTC
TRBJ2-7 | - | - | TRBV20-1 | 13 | CSSLTESSYEQYF | TGCAGTTCCCTAACAGAGAGCTCCTACGAGCAGTACTTC
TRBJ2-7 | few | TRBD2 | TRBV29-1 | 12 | CSVGRGDYEQYF | TGCAGCGTTGGACGGGGGGACTACGAGCAGTACTTC
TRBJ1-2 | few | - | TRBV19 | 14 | CASRPKTGSYGYTF | TGTGCCAGTAGACCAAAAACAGGGTCCTATGGCTACACCTTC
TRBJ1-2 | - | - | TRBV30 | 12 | CAWSATPPGYTF | TGTGCCTGGAGCGCAACTCCGCCTGGCTACACCTTC
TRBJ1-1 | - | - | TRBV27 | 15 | CASSLFGNRDTEAFF | TGTGCCAGCAGTTTATTTGGCAACAGGGACACTGAAGCTTTCTTT
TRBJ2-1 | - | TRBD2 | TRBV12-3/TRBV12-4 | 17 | CASSLRLAGGPGNEQLF | TGTGCCAGCAGTTTAAGACTAGCGGGAGGGCCAGGTAATGAGCAGCTCTTC
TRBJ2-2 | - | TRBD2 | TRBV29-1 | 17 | CSGLLGLAGGNTGELFF | TGCAGCGGCCTTCTTGGACTAGCGGGAGGGAACACCGGGGAGCTGTTTTTT
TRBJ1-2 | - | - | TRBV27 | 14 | CASIRLGAGGDYTF | TGTGCCAGCATCCGACTAGGGGCTGGGGGAGACTACACCTTC
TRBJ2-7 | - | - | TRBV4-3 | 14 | CASSQFASNYEQYF | TGCGCCAGCAGCCAGTTTGCCAGTAACTACGAGCAGTACTTC
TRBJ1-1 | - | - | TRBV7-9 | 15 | CASSPLDGQNTEAFF | TGTGCCAGCAGCCCACTCGACGGACAGAACACTGAAGCCTTCTTT
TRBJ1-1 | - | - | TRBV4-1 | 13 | CASSQDQVAEAFF | TGCGCCAGCAGCCAAGATCAGGTCGCTGAAGCTTTCTTT
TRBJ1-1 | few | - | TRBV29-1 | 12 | CSVARQIGGAFF | TGCAGCGTTGCTAGGCAGATTGGGGGAGCTTTCTTT
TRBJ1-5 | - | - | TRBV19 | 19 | CASSSGPLGDKRFGSPQHF | TGTGCCAGTAGTAGTGGTCCTCTAGGGGACAAGAGGTTCGGGTCGCCCCAGCATTTT
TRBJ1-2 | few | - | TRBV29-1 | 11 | CSVDEGSGYTF | TGCAGCGTTGACGAGGGTAGCGGCTACACCTTC
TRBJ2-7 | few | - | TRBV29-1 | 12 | CSVETGLGEQYF | TGCAGCGTTGAGACCGGTCTAGGGGAGCAGTACTTC
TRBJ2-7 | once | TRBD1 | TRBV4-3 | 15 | CASSPVRTGYYEQYF | TGCGCCAGCAGCCCGGTACGGACAGGGTACTACGAGCAGTACTTC
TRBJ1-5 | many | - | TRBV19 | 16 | CASSITVGRRNQPQHF | TGTGCCAGTAGTATAACAGTCGGGAGGCGAAATCAGCCCCAGCATTTT
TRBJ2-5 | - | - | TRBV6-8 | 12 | CASSRTQETQYF | TGTGCCAGCAGCCGTACCCAAGAGACCCAGTACTTC
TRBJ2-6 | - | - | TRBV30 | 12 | CACDGGANVLTF | TGTGCCTGTGACGGTGGGGCCAACGTCCTGACTTTC
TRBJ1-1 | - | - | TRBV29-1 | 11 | CSVDLSTEAFF | TGCAGCGTAGACCTGAGCACTGAAGCTTTCTTT
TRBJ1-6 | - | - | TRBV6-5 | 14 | CASSYSGVKSPLHF | TGTGCCAGCAGTTACTCTGGGGTGAAATCACCCCTCCACTTT
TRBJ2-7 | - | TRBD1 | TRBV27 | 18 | CTSWGAGTGDTFSYEQYF | TGTACCAGCTGGGGAGCCGGGACAGGTGACACGTTCTCCTACGAGCAGTACTTC
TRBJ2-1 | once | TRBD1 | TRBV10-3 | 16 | CAISDVGQGLNNEQFF | TGTGCCATCAGTGACGTCGGACAGGGACTTAACAATGAGCAGTTCTTC
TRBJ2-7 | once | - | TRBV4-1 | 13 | CASSLLGGYEQYF | TGCGCCAGCAGCCTCCTAGGGGGCTACGAGCAGTACTTC
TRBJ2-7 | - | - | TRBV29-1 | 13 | CSVRTRSSYEQYF | TGCAGCGTACGGACGAGGAGCTCCTACGAGCAGTACTTC
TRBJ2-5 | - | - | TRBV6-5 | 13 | CASSYSGAETQYF | TGTGCCAGCAGTTACTCTGGGGCTGAGACCCAGTACTTC
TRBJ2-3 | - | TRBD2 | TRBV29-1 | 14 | CSVHGSGGTDTQYF | TGCAGCGTCCATGGTAGCGGGGGCACAGATACGCAGTATTTT
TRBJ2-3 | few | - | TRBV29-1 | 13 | CSVEFGSTDTQYF | TGCAGCGTTGAATTTGGGAGCACAGATACGCAGTATTTT
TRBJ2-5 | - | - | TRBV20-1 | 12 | CSAIRTLETQYF | TGCAGTGCTATACGGACTCTGGAGACCCAGTACTTC
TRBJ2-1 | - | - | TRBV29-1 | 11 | CSVVFYYEQFF | TGCAGCGTCGTCTTCTACTATGAGCAGTTCTTC
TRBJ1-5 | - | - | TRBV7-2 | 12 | CASSGVNQPQHF | TGTGCCAGCAGTGGGGTCAATCAGCCCCAGCATTTT
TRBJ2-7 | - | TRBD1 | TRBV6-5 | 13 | CASGQGTTYEQYF | TGTGCCAGCGGACAGGGGACTACCTACGAGCAGTACTTC
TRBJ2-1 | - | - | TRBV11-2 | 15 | CASSLEARVYNEQFF | TGTGCCAGCAGCTTAGAGGCCAGGGTGTACAATGAGCAGTTCTTC
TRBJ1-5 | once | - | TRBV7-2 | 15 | CASSFHPGANQPQHF | TGTGCCAGCAGCTTCCACCCAGGAGCTAATCAGCCCCAGCATTTT
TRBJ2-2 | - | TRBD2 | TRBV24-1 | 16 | CATSDSDSGSAGELFF | TGTGCCACCAGTGATTCGGATAGCGGGAGTGCCGGGGAGCTGTTTTTT
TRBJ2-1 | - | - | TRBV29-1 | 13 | CSVEAQVYNEQFF | TGCAGCGTTGAAGCGCAGGTCTACAATGAGCAGTTCTTC
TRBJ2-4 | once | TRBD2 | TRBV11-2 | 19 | CASSSDVLAGSLAKNIQYF | TGTGCCAGCAGCTCAGATGTCCTAGCGGGCTCTTTAGCCAAAAACATTCAGTACTTC
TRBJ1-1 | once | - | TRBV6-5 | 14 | CASSARQRGTEAFF | TGTGCCAGCAGCGCCCGGCAAAGAGGCACTGAAGCTTTCTTT
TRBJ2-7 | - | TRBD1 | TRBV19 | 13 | CASRDRGDYEQYF | TGTGCCAGTCGTGACAGGGGGGACTACGAGCAGTACTTC
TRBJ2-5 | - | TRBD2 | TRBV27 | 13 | CASSLVGGETQYF | TGTGCCAGCAGTTTAGTGGGAGGGGAGACCCAGTACTTC
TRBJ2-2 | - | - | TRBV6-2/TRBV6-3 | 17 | CASSILNYSGNTGELFF | TGTGCCAGCAGCATACTTAATTATAGCGGGAACACCGGGGAGCTGTTTTTT
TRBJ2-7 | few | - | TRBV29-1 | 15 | CSVVVYGTRSYEQYF | TGCAGCGTTGTCGTGTACGGGACCCGGTCCTACGAGCAGTACTTC
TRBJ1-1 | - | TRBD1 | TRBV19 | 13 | CASSHRGGTEAFF | TGTGCCAGTAGCCACAGGGGCGGCACTGAAGCTTTCTTT
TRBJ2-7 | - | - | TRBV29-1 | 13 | CSVVGADTYEQYF | TGCAGCGTTGTGGGGGCGGACACCTACGAGCAGTACTTC
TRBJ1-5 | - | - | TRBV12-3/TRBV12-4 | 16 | CASSLRTPDSNQPQHF | TGTGCCAGCAGTTTACGGACACCCGATAGCAATCAGCCCCAGCATTTT
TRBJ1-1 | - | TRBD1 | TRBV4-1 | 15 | CASSQADRANTEAFF | TGCGCCAGCAGCCAGGCGGACAGGGCGAACACTGAAGCTTTCTTT
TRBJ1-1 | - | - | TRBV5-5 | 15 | CASSFTGQSSTKAFF | TGTGCCAGCAGCTTCACCGGACAGTCCAGCACTAAAGCTTTCTTT
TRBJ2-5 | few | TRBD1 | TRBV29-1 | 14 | CSVDRDSVRETQYF | TGCAGCGTTGATCGGGACAGTGTCCGAGAGACCCAGTACTTC
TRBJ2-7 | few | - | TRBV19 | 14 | CASSFPGATYEQYF | TGTGCCAGTAGTTTTCCAGGTGCTACCTACGAGCAGTACTTC
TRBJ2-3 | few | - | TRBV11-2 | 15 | CASSFPGDSGGAQYF | TGTGCCAGCAGCTTCCCTGGGGACTCCGGAGGGGCGCAGTATTTT
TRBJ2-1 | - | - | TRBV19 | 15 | CASSGGGTSYNEQFF | TGTGCCAGTAGTGGCGGGGGCACCTCCTACAATGAGCAGTTCTTC
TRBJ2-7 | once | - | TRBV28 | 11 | CASRLRDAAYF | TGTGCCAGCAGACTCCGGGACGCGGCGTACTTC
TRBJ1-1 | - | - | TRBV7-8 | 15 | CASSPWTDLNTEAFF | TGTGCCAGCAGCCCTTGGACGGATCTGAACACTGAAGCTTTCTTT
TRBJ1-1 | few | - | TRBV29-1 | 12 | CTVYSLNTEAFF | TGCACCGTATATTCTTTGAACACTGAAGCTTTCTTT